The rows below give T cell receptor beta chains drawn from one sample of a study of T cells in Graves' hyperthyroidism and ophthalmopathy. TCRdb reprocessed the multiplex PCR reads via MiXCR and lists one record per CDR3 protein. Seen here are some 210,000 distinct CDR3 sequences, roughly 18% observed once, and the top ten hold under 65%. Material: blood. These receptors were collected from a man over 45 with Graves' hyperthyroidism. CDR3s include the opening cysteine and the closing phenylalanine or tryptophan. A D gene is named only where the DNA matches it firmly. Size is stated for part of the rows, as once, few or many counts, or as a class when the clone is expanded.

clone_size	v_call	d_call	j_call	cdr3_nt	cdr3_aa
many	TRBV6-1	TRBD2	TRBJ2-7	TGTGCCAGCAGCCCCCGACTAGCGGGACTGGGGGCCTACGAGCAGTACTTC	CASSPRLAGLGAYEQYF
many	TRBV6-5	.	TRBJ2-5	TGTGCCAGCAGTTACTCTCTCGCGGTAGCGGAGGCCCAAGAGACCCAGTACTTC	CASSYSLAVAEAQETQYF
many	TRBV6-1	TRBD2	TRBJ2-7	TGTGCCAGCAGTGAGTCTAGCGGGAGTGACGAGCAGTACTTC	CASSESSGSDEQYF
many	TRBV18	.	TRBJ2-1	TGTGCCAGCTCACCAGAACTAGGCTACAATGAGCAGTTCTTC	CASSPELGYNEQFF
many	TRBV7-3	.	TRBJ2-3	TGTGCCAGCAGCTTAATGGGCACAGATACGCAGTATTTT	CASSLMGTDTQYF
.	TRBV2	.	TRBJ1-2	TGTGCCAGCAGTGAAGCGCAGGGGCAGCGCGGCTACACCTTC	CASSEAQGQRGYTF
many	TRBV13	.	TRBJ2-3	TGTGCCAGCAGCTTAGCAGGCCCTACGCAGTATTTT	CASSLAGPTQYF
few	TRBV30	.	TRBJ1-6	TGTGCCTGGAGTGAGAAGGGCCGAAATTCACCCCTCCACTTT	CAWSEKGRNSPLHF
many	TRBV11-1	TRBD1	TRBJ2-1	TGTGCCAGCAGCTTAGCGAGGGACAGGAACTACAATGAGCAGTTCTTC	CASSLARDRNYNEQFF
few	TRBV4-1	TRBD2	TRBJ2-3	TGCGCCAGCAGCCAGGCAGCGGGAGGAGGGGATACGCAGTATTTT	CASSQAAGGGDTQYF
.	TRBV7-9	.	TRBJ2-2	TGTGCCAGCAGCTCCTTCGACAGATTTACCGGGGAGCTGTTTTTT	CASSSFDRFTGELFF
many	TRBV7-2	.	TRBJ2-1	TGTGCCAGCAGCTTAGTACGGGATGTAGAGCAGTTCTTC	CASSLVRDVEQFF
few	TRBV20-1	TRBD1	TRBJ1-4	TGCAGTGCTAGAGATCCCCTCAGGGGGAATAATGAAAAACTGTTTTTT	CSARDPLRGNNEKLFF
.	TRBV29-1	.	TRBJ1-1	TGCAGCGTGGGGGGGGGGGAGGGGGGCTTGGACACTGAAGCTTTCTTT	CSVGGGEGGLDTEAFF
.	TRBV12-3/TRBV12-4	TRBD2	TRBJ2-7	TGTGCCAGCAGCTTAATCGCGGGAGGGCCCGGCGAGCAGTACTTC	CASSLIAGGPGEQYF
.	TRBV19	.	TRBJ2-4	TGTGCCAGTAGTATGTATGGGACCGGGGTGGGCAAAAACATTCAGTACTTC	CASSMYGTGVGKNIQYF
medium-sized	TRBV27	.	TRBJ2-5	TGTGCCAGCAGCGAGACCCCCCTAGCAGTGGGAGAGACCCAGTACTTC	CASSETPLAVGETQYF
few	TRBV6-2/TRBV6-3	.	TRBJ2-3	TGTGCCAGCAGGCCGCAAAGCACAGATACGCAGTATTTT	CASRPQSTDTQYF
many	TRBV15	TRBD2	TRBJ2-5	TGTGCCACCTTGGGACTAGCGGGAGATGAGACCCAGTACTTC	CATLGLAGDETQYF
few	TRBV7-2	TRBD1	TRBJ2-5	TGTGCCAGCAGCTTAGCAGGACCAGGGGGCGGGAAGACCCAGTACTTC	CASSLAGPGGGKTQYF
many	TRBV12-3/TRBV12-4	.	TRBJ2-2	TGTGCCAGCAGTCGATTGGGCGGGGAGCTGTTTTTT	CASSRLGGELFF